The rows below give T cell receptor beta chains drawn from one sample of a study of cytomegalovirus exposure and HLA in healthy donors. Assay used: immunoSEQ multiplex PCR; TCRdb lists only in-frame clones, some missing. This sample has about 170,000 clones, with around 76% found just once. Sequences were obtained from PBMCs. The receptor set was obtained from a woman in her 30s in good health and CMV-seropositive. The CDR3 runs from the conserved cysteine through the conserved F or W. D genes are given only for firm matches. Clone size is shown for a subset of rows, as once, few, many or a class of expanded clone.

abundance: NA; d_gene: NA; v_gene: TRBV30; j_gene: TRBJ2-7; CDR3aa: CAWTNKGRYEQYF; CDR3nt: TGTGCCTGGACCAATAAAGGGAGATACGAGCAGTACTTC
abundance: NA; d_gene: TRBD2; v_gene: TRBV28; j_gene: TRBJ2-7; CDR3aa: CASSHPLAGGEQYF; CDR3nt: TGTGCCAGCAGTCACCCGCTAGCGGGGGGGGAGCAGTACTTC
abundance: few; d_gene: NA; v_gene: TRBV9; j_gene: TRBJ1-2; CDR3aa: CASSVGGIYGYTF; CDR3nt: TGTGCCAGCAGCGTAGGAGGAATCTATGGCTACACCTTC
abundance: NA; d_gene: TRBD2; v_gene: TRBV7-9; j_gene: TRBJ2-3; CDR3aa: CASMRGTSGIPFSTDTQYF; CDR3nt: TGTGCCAGCATGCGGGGGACTAGCGGCATCCCATTTAGCACAGATACGCAGTATTTT
abundance: NA; d_gene: TRBD1; v_gene: TRBV5-1; j_gene: TRBJ1-2; CDR3aa: CASSQTGIVGGYTF; CDR3nt: TGCGCCAGCAGCCAGACAGGGATTGTGGGCGGCTACACCTTC
abundance: NA; d_gene: TRBD1; v_gene: TRBV6-1; j_gene: TRBJ1-5; CDR3aa: CASSEWGRQGSYQPQHF; CDR3nt: TGTGCCAGCAGTGAATGGGGGCGACAGGGGTCCTATCAGCCCCAGCATTTT
abundance: NA; d_gene: NA; v_gene: TRBV5-1; j_gene: TRBJ1-5; CDR3aa: CASSLKTSKGNNQPQHF; CDR3nt: TGCGCCAGCAGCTTGAAGACTAGTAAGGGAAACAATCAGCCCCAGCATTTT
abundance: NA; d_gene: TRBD2; v_gene: TRBV5-1; j_gene: TRBJ2-3; CDR3aa: CASSETSGGPQYF; CDR3nt: TGCGCCAGCAGTGAGACTAGCGGGGGGCCTCAGTATTTT
abundance: NA; d_gene: NA; v_gene: TRBV29-1; j_gene: TRBJ1-1; CDR3aa: CSVVRQLNTEAFF; CDR3nt: TGCAGCGTTGTTAGACAGCTGAACACTGAAGCTTTCTTT
abundance: once; d_gene: NA; v_gene: TRBV30; j_gene: TRBJ1-5; CDR3aa: CAWSLTTQGDQPQHF; CDR3nt: TGTGCCTGGAGTTTAACAACCCAGGGTGACCAGCCCCAGCATTTT
abundance: NA; d_gene: NA; v_gene: TRBV5-1; j_gene: TRBJ2-5; CDR3aa: CASSLRTPVSGVETQYF; CDR3nt: TGCGCCAGCAGCTTGCGGACTCCGGTGTCGGGAGTGGAGACCCAGTACTTC